The present T cell receptor (beta chain) was sequenced within a study of cytomegalovirus exposure and HLA in healthy donors. Germline CDR1 reads MNHEY; CDR2 reads SVGAGI. Trimming shortened V by 4 bases and J by 7 bases, and 16 bases separated the two germline ends. The CDR3 spans 14 residues. The primer mix had 60 Vbeta and 13 Jbeta primers. TCRdb's copy holds only in-frame clones and misses some; the assay was immunoSEQ multiplex PCR. There are about 130,000 clones in the sample; 70% occur only once, and about 2.2% lies in the top ten. Worth noting for this clone: The antigen is undetermined.

Points from the study as a whole: Previously analyzed data showed that most TCR beta V segments were productive at a frequency of about 87% or about 30%.

Sequencing was done on a sample of PBMCs. The sequence derives from a woman aged 60-75 years in good health and CMV-seropositive. The chain joins TRBV6-5 to TRBJ2-5; TRBD1 might be the D (6 bases). The CDR3 reads CASSFRDTLWTQYF. CDR3 nucleotides: TGTGCCAGCAGTTTCCGGGACACCCTTTGGACCCAGTACTTC.